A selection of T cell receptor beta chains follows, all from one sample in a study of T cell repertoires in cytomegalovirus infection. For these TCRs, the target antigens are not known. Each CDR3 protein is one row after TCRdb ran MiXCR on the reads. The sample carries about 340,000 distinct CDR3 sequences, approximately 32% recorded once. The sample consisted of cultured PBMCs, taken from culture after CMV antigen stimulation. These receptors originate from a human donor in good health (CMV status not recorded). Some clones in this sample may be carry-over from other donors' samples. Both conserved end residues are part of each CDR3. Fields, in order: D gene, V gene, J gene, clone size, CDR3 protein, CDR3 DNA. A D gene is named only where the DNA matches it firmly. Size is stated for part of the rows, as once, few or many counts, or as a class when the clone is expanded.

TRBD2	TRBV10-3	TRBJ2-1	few	CAIRTSGAYNEQFF	TGTGCCATCAGGACTAGCGGAGCCTACAATGAGCAGTTCTTC
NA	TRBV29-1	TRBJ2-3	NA	CSGGRLGLDTQYF	TGCAGCGGGGGCAGGCTAGGCTTAGATACGCAGTATTTT
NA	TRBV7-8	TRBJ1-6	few	CASSPRTEYNSPLHF	TGTGCCAGCAGCCCTCGGACAGAATATAATTCACCCCTCCACTTT
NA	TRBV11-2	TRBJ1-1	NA	CASSLSFGKGGVWAFF	TGTGCCAGCAGCTTATCCTTCGGGAAGGGTGGAGTTTGGGCTTTCTTT
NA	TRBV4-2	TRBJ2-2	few	CASSQDRRRELTGELFF	TGTGCCAGCAGCCAAGATCGACGACGGGAGTTGACCGGGGAGCTGTTTTTT
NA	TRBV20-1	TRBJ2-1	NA	CSARDTGTKGDEQFF	TGCAGTGCTAGAGATACGGGCACCAAAGGAGATGAGCAGTTCTTC
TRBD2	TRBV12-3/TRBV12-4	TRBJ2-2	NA	CASRTSGRTGELFF	TGTGCCAGCAGGACTAGCGGGAGGACCGGGGAGCTGTTTTTT
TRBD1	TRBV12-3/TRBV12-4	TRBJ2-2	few	CASSPGQGLTGELFF	TGTGCCAGCAGTCCTGGACAGGGTTTGACCGGGGAGCTGTTTTTT
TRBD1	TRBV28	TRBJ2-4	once	CASSRGRENIQYF	TGTGCCAGCAGCAGGGGGCGGGAAAACATTCAGTACTTC
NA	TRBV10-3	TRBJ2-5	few	CAISESARQETQYF	TGTGCCATCAGTGAGTCGGCCAGGCAAGAGACCCAGTACTTC
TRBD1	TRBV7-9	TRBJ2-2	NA	CASSRTGQGNTGELFF	TGTGCCAGCAGCAGAACGGGACAGGGGAACACCGGGGAGCTGTTTTTT
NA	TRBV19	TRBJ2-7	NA	CASSIGVLNYEQYF	TGTGCCAGTAGTATAGGCGTACTAAACTACGAGCAGTACTTC
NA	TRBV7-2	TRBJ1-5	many	CASSLLGDSNQPQHF	TGTGCCAGCAGCTTATTAGGGGATAGCAATCAGCCCCAGCATTTT
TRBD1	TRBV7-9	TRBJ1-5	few	CASSLGTGYNQPQHF	TGTGCCAGCAGCTTAGGGACAGGCTACAATCAGCCCCAGCATTTT
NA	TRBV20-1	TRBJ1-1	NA	CSARHPGHMNTEAFF	TGCAGTGCTAGACACCCGGGACACATGAACACTGAAGCTTTCTTT
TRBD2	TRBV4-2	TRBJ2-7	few	CASSQDRAGDEQYF	TGTGCCAGCAGCCAAGACAGAGCGGGAGATGAGCAGTACTTC
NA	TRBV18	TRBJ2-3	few	CASSPGGEDTQYF	TGTGCCAGCTCACCAGGGGGCGAAGATACGCAGTATTTT
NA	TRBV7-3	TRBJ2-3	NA	CASSSRMSLSDTQYF	TGTGCCAGCAGCTCTAGGATGTCTCTTTCAGATACGCAGTATTTT
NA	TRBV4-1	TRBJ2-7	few	CASSQEVQADLYEQYF	TGCGCCAGCAGCCAAGAGGTACAGGCTGATCTCTACGAGCAGTACTTC
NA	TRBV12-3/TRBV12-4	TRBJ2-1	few	CASSSGPVEYNEQFF	TGTGCCAGCAGTTCGGGACCAGTAGAATACAATGAGCAGTTCTTC
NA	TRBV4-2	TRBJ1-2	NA	CASSQDDRRDNYGYTF	TGTGCCAGCAGCCAAGATGACCGACGAGATAACTATGGCTACACCTTC
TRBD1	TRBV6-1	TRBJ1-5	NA	CATSGQGGDQPQHF	TGTGCCACCTCGGGACAGGGAGGAGACCAGCCCCAGCATTTT
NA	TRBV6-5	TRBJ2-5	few	CASSYPEQETQYF	TGTGCCAGCAGTTACCCAGAACAAGAGACCCAGTACTTC
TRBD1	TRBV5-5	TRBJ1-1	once	CASSGPDRGQDEAFF	TGTGCCAGCAGCGGACCAGACAGGGGGCAGGATGAAGCTTTCTTT
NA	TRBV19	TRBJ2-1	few	CASTTGGSEQFF	TGTGCCAGTACGACGGGGGGCAGTGAGCAGTTCTTC